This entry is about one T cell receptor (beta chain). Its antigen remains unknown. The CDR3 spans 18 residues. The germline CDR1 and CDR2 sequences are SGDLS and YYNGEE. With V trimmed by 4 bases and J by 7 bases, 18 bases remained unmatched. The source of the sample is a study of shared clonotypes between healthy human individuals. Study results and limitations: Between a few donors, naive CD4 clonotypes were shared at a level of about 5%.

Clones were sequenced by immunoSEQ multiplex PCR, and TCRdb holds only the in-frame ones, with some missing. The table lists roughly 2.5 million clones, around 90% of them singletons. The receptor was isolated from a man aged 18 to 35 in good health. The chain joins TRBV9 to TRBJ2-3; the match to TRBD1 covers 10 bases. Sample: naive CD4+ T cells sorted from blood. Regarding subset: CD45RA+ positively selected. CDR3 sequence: CASSLDLVDRGLRNTQYF. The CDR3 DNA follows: TGTGCCAGCAGCCTCGACCTAGTTGACAGGGGGCTAAGGAATACGCAGTATTTT.